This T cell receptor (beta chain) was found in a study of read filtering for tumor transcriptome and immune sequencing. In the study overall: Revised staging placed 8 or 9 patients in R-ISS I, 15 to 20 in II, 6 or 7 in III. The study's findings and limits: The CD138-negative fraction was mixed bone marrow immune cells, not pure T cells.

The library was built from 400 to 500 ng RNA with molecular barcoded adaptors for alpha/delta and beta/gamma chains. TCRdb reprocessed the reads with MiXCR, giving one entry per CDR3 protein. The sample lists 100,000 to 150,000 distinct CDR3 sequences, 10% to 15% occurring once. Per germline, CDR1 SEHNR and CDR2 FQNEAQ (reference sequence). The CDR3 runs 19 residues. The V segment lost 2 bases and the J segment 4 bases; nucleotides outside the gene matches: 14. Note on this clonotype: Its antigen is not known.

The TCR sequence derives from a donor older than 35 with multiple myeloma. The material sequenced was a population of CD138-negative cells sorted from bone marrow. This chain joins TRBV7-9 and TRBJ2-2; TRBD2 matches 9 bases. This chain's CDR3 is CASSLWRGSGLAPTGELFF. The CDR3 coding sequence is TGTGCCAGCAGCTTATGGAGGGGATCGGGACTAGCCCCCACCGGGGAGCTGTTTTTT.